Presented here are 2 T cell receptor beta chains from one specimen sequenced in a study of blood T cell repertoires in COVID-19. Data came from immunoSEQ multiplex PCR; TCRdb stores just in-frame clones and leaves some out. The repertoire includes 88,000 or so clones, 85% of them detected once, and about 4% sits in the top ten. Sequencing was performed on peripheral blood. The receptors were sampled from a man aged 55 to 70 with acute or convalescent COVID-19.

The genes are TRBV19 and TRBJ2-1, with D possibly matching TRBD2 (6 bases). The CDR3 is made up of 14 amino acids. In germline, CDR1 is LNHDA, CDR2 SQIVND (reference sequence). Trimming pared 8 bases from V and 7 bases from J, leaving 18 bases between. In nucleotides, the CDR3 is TGTGCCAGTGTTGGCCTAGCGCCAGGAAATGAGCAGTTCTTC. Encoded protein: CASVGLAPGNEQFF.

The CDR3: CASSPQGYEQYF. The CDR3 region has the DNA TGTGCCAGCAGTCCACAGGGGTACGAGCAGTACTTC. This rearrangement joins TRBV27 to TRBJ2-7; 7 nucleotides agree with TRBD1. V gave up 5 bases and J gave up 4 bases; unmatched junction bases: 2. Germline V lookup: CDR1 MNHEY, CDR2 SMNVEV (reference sequence). CDR3 size: 12 residues.